This TCR beta chain was identified during a study of OX40 agonist ivuxolimab in advanced cancers. Per the germline V gene, CDR1 is ENHRY and CDR2 is SYGVKD. Trimming shortened V by 0 bases and J by 1 base, and 6 bases separated the two germline ends. The CDR3 covers 14 residues. Clones were sequenced by immunoSEQ multiplex PCR, and TCRdb holds only the in-frame ones, with some missing. The table records approximately 90,000 clones, around 90% of them present only once. This TCR was recovered from an adult with an advanced solid tumor such as melanoma, head and neck, liver or kidney cancer. Specimen: CD4+ or CD8+ T cells sorted from blood, collected in a trial of the OX40 agonist ivuxolimab. This chain joins TRBV10-3 and TRBJ1-1, with D unclear. CDR3 nucleotides: TGTGCCATCAGTGAGTCCCGATCGAACACTGAAGCTTTCTTT. This sequence encodes CAISESRSNTEAFF.